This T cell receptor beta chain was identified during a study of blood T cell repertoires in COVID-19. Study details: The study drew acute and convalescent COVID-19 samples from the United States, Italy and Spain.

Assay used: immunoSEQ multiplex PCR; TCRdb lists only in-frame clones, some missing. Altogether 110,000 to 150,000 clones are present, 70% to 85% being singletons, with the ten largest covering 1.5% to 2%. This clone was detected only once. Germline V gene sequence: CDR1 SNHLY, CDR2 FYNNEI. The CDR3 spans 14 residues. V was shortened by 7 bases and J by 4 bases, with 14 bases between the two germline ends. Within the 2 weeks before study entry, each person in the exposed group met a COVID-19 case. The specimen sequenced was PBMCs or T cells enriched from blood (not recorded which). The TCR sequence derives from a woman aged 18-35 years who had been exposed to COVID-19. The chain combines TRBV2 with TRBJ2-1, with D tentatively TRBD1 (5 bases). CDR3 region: CASTGQGPYNEQFF. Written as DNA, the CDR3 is TGTGCCAGCACTGGGCAGGGTCCTTACAATGAGCAGTTCTTC.